The clone carrying this T cell receptor beta chain turned up a few times. Its antigen remains unidentified. The study enrolled patients aged 18 to 65 with newly diagnosed hyperthyroidism of under 2 months' duration. These data are taken from a study of T cells in Graves' hyperthyroidism and ophthalmopathy. Researchers took RNA transcripts and amplified the TCR beta CDR3 regions from them. First-round RT-PCR of the TCR CDR3 relied on the HTBI primer set. TCRdb re-derived calls from the multiplex PCR reads in MiXCR, one entry per CDR3 protein. The sample contains 340,000 or so distinct CDR3 sequences, roughly 17% of which appear only once. Overall study results and limits: The model predicted ophthalmopathy a median around 6.5 months before onset.

V lost 2 bases to trimming and J lost 9 bases, with 15 bases between them. The V gene's germline CDR1 is SGHRS and CDR2 YFSETQ. This CDR3 contains 14 residues. The sequence derives from a man aged 25-45 years with Graves' hyperthyroidism. The rearrangement joins TRBV5-1 to TRBJ2-1; D is undetermined. Sample: blood. The CDR3 nucleotides read TGCGCCAGCAGCTTAATGCTTCAGGTTGGTGAGCAGTTCTTC. Translated: CASSLMLQVGEQFF. Full variable domain (rest looked up from reference TRBV5-1 and TRBJ2-1): KAGVTQTPRYLIKTRGQQVTLSCSPISGHRSVSWYQQTPGQGLQFLFEYFSETQRNKGNFPGRFSGRQFSNSRSEMNVSTLELGDSALYLCASSLMLQVGEQFFGPGTRLTVL.